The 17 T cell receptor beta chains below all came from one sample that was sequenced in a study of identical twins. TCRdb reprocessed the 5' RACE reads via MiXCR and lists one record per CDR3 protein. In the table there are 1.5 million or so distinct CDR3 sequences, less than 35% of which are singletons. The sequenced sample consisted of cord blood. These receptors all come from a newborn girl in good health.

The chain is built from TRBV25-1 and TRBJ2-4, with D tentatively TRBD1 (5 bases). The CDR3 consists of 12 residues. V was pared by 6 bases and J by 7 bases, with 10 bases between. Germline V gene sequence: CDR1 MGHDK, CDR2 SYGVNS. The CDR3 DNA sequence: TGTGCCAGCAGGAACAGGATCAACATTCAGTACTTC. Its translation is CASRNRINIQYF.

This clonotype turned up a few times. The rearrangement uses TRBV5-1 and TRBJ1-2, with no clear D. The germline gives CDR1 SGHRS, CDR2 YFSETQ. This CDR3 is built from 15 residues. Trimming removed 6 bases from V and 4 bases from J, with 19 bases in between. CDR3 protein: CASTADTATAYGYTF. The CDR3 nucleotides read TGCGCCAGCACAGCTGATACGGCTACAGCCTATGGCTACACCTTC.

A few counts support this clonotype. In DNA, the CDR3 is TGCAGTGCTAGTTGGGGGTCTGGCGCAGATACGCAGTATTTT. Protein product: CSASWGSGADTQYF. The V call is TRBV20-1, the J call TRBJ2-3; D is tentatively TRBD1 or TRBD2 (5 bases each). Germline values: CDR1 DFQATT, CDR2 SNEGSKA (reference sequence). V lost 3 bases, J lost 4 bases, and 14 bases lay in between. This CDR3 has 14 amino acids.

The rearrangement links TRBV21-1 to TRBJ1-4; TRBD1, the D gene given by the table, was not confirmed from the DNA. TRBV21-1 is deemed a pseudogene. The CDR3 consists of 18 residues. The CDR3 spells CASSNLRTGPATNEKLFF. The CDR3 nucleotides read TGTGCCAGCAGCAACCTAAGGACAGGTCCAGCAACTAATGAAAAACTGTTTTTT.

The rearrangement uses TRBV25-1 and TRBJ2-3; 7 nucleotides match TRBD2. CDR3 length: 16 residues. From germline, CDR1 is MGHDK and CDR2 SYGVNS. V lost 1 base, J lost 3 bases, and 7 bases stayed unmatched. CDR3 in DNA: TGTGCCAGCAGTGAATCAATGGCGGGAGTTACAGATACGCAGTATTTT. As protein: CASSESMAGVTDTQYF.

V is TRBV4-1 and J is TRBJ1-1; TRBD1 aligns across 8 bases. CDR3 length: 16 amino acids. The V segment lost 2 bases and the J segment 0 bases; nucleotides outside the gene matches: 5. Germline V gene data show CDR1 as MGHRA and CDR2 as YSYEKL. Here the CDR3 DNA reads TGCGCCAGCAGCCAAAAGTGGACAGGGTTGAACACTGAAGCTTTCTTT. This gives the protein CASSQKWTGLNTEAFF.

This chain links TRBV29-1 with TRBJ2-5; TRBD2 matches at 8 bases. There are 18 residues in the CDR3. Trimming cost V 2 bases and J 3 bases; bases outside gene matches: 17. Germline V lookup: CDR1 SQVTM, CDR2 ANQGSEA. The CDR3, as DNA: TGCAGCGTTGAACGTTTTGGCGGGGGGCTTATATTGGAAGAGACCCAGTACTTC. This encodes CSVERFGGGLILEETQYF.

The CDR3 nucleotides read TGTGCCAGCTCACCAATTGCGACGAACGAGCAGTACTTC. Protein sequence: CASSPIATNEQYF. This chain joins TRBV18 and TRBJ2-7; D call uncertain. The germline V gene has CDR1 KGHSH and CDR2 LQKENI. Trimming stripped 2 bases from V and 5 bases from J, with 10 bases between. The CDR3 extends over 13 amino acids.

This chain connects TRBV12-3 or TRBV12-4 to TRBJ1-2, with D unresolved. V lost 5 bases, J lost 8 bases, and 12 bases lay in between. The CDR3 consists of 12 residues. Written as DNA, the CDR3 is TGTGCCAGCAGTGCCATACGCCGAGGCTACACCTTC. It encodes CASSAIRRGYTF.

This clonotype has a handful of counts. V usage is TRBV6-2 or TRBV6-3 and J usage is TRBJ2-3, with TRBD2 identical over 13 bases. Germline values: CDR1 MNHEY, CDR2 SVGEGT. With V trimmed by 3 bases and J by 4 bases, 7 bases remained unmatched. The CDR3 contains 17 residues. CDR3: CASSYGTSGRAADTQYF. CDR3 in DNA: TGTGCCAGCAGTTATGGTACTAGCGGGAGGGCCGCAGATACGCAGTATTTT.

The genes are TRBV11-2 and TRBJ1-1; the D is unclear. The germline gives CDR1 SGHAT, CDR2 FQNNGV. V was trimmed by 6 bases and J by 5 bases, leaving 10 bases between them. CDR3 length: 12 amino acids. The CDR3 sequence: CASRLKATEAFF. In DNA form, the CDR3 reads TGTGCCAGCAGATTAAAGGCTACTGAAGCTTTCTTT. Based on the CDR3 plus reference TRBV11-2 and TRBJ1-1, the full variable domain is EAGVAQSPRYKIIEKRQSVAFWCNPISGHATLYWYQQILGQGPKLLIQFQNNGVVDDSQLPKDRFSAERLKGVDSTLKIQPAKLEDSAVYLCASRLKATEAFFGQGTRLTVV.

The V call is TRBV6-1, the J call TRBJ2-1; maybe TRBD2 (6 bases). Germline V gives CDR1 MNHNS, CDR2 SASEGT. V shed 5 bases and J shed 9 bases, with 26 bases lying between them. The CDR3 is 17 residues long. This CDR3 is CASSTLMRRTKRGEQFF. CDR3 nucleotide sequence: TGTGCCAGCAGTACGTTAATGCGGAGGACTAAAAGGGGTGAGCAGTTCTTC.

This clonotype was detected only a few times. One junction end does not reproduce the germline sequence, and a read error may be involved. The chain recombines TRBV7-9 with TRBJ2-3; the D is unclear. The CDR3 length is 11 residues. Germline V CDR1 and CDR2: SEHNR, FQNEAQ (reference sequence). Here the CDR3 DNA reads TGTTCCAGCAGCTTAACTGATACGCAGTATTTT. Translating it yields CSSSLTDTQYF.

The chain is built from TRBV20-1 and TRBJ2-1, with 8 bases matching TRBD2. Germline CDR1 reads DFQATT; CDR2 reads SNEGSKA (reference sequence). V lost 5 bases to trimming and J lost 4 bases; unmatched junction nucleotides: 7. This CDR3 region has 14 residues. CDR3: CSAEPGGAYNEQFF. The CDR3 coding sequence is TGCAGTGCTGAACCCGGGGGGGCATACAATGAGCAGTTCTTC.

As DNA, the CDR3 is TGCAGTGCTTTCGGGCCCCTATACAATGAGCAGTTCTTC. Translated: CSAFGPLYNEQFF. The V and J genes are TRBV20-1 and TRBJ2-1, with unresolved D. The CDR3 contains 13 residues. With 5 bases removed from V and 4 bases from J, the gap between germline ends came to 12 bases. The germline V gene has CDR1 DFQATT and CDR2 SNEGSKA (reference sequence).

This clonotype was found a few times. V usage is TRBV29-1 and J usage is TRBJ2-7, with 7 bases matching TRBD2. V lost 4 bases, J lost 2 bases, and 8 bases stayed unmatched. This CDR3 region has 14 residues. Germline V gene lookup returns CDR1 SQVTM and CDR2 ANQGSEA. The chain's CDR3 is CSVAYGGGAYEQYF. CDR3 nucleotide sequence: TGCAGCGTTGCCTATGGGGGGGGTGCCTACGAGCAGTACTTC.

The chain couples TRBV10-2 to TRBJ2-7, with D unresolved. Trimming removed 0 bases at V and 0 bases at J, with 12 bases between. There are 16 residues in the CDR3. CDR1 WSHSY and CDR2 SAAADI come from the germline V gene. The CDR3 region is CASSESWRRSSYEQYF. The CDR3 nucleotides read TGCGCCAGCAGTGAGTCGTGGCGCAGGAGCTCCTACGAGCAGTACTTC.